This passage covers 10 T cell receptor beta chains from one sample sequenced in a study of T cell responses to AZD1222 COVID-19 vaccine. The repertoire was sequenced with immunoSEQ multiplex PCR; TCRdb's copy has only in-frame clones and lacks some. The data contain around 160,000 clones, just over 90% of them singletons. This material consisted of peripheral blood, taken on day 0 of AZD1222 vaccination. The receptors were gathered from an adult in good health.

The V call is TRBV5-1, the J call TRBJ2-6; D unresolved. V lost 3 bases to trimming and J lost 0 bases, with 10 bases between them. CDR1 and CDR2 from the germline V gene are SGHRS and YFSETQ. The CDR3 totals 16 residues. The CDR3 DNA follows: TGCGCCAGCAGCTCCCGCTCTGCCTCTGGGGCCAACGTCCTGACTTTC. Its protein product is CASSSRSASGANVLTF.

This chain's CDR3 is CASSSPLGTGQDTQYF. In DNA form, the CDR3 reads TGTGCCAGCAGTTCTCCCCTTGGGACAGGGCAAGATACGCAGTATTTT. The chain has TRBV27 and TRBJ2-3; TRBD1 agrees at 9 bases. The CDR3 totals 16 residues. V gave up 4 bases and J gave up 5 bases; unmatched junction bases: 10. CDR1 and CDR2 from the germline V gene are MNHEY and SMNVEV (reference sequence).

V and J are TRBV7-9 and TRBJ2-1; D call uncertain. Trimming shortened V by 4 bases and J by 7 bases, and 8 bases separated the two germline ends. The CDR3 runs 12 residues. Germline V lookup: CDR1 SEHNR, CDR2 FQNEAQ (reference sequence). CDR3 nucleotide sequence: TGTGCCAGCAGCTCCGACTTTAATGAGCAGTTCTTC. Encoded protein: CASSSDFNEQFF.

The V gene is TRBV19, the J gene TRBJ2-3; 11 positions match TRBD2. V lost 6 bases and J lost 2; bases outside the gene matches: 4. Per germline, CDR1 LNHDA and CDR2 SQIVND (reference sequence). The CDR3 has 15 amino acids. As DNA, the CDR3 is TGTGCCAGTAGGAAACTAGCGGGGGCCACAGATACGCAGTATTTT. Protein product: CASRKLAGATDTQYF.

This clone is a singleton in its sample. The chain uses TRBV20-1 and TRBJ2-1; D gene ambiguous. The germline CDR1 and CDR2 sequences are DFQATT and SNEGSKA (reference sequence). V shed 5 bases and J shed 6 bases, with 8 bases lying between them. The CDR3 has 11 amino acids. As DNA, the CDR3 is TGCAGTGCTCCCACAGTCAATGAGCAGTTCTTC. Translation gives CSAPTVNEQFF.

V and J are TRBV5-6 and TRBJ1-5; TRBD1 might be the D (5 bases). This CDR3 contains 13 residues. CDR1 is SGHDT, CDR2 YYEEEE, per germline. V shed 4 bases and J shed 7 bases, with 12 bases lying between them. The CDR3 region is CASSARVEQPQHF. The CDR3, as DNA: TGTGCCAGCAGCGCCAGGGTCGAGCAGCCCCAGCATTTT.

The rearrangement joins TRBV10-2 to TRBJ2-2, with a tentative D call TRBD1 (6 bases). The CDR3 extends over 16 amino acids. V lost 6 bases and J lost 5, with 19 bases in between. CDR1 WSHSY and CDR2 SAAADI come from the germline V gene. CDR3 region: CASRPTGLQVTGELFF. CDR3 DNA: TGCGCCAGCAGGCCCACAGGGCTTCAAGTGACCGGGGAGCTGTTTTTT.

The chain combines TRBV19 with TRBJ2-7; tentative D call: TRBD1 (5 bases). The CDR3 totals 14 residues. V lost 5 bases to trimming and J lost 0 bases, with 11 bases between them. Germline V CDR1 and CDR2: LNHDA, SQIVND (reference sequence). The CDR3 sequence: CASSSTADSYEQYF. In DNA form, the CDR3 reads TGTGCCAGTAGTTCGACAGCCGACTCCTACGAGCAGTACTTC.

The CDR3 bases are TGTGCCAGCAGCTTATCCTACAGGGTCTCTTCCCGGAGCACTGAAGCTTTCTTT. It translates to CASSLSYRVSSRSTEAFF. The chain carries TRBV11-2 and TRBJ1-1, with a weak D call TRBD1 (6 bases). Germline V gene sequence: CDR1 SGHAT, CDR2 FQNNGV. CDR3 size: 18 residues. V gave up 2 bases and J gave up 4 bases, with 23 bases separating them.

The chain recombines TRBV15 with TRBJ2-6; 9 bases align to TRBD1. The CDR3 totals 19 residues. The germline CDR1 and CDR2 sequences are LNHNV and YYDKDF (reference sequence). With V trimmed by 3 bases and J by 2 bases, 11 bases remained unmatched. CDR3 sequence (DNA): TGTGCCACCAGCAGCCGCATACAAACAGGGGGCGCTGGGGCCAACGTCCTGACTTTC. It encodes CATSSRIQTGGAGANVLTF.